The sequence of this T cell receptor (beta chain) was determined in a study of cytomegalovirus exposure and HLA in healthy donors. The CDR3 length is 14 residues. Germline loops: CDR1 MNHNS, CDR2 SASEGT. Germline trimming cut 7 bases from V and 7 bases from J; bases unmatched to any gene: 8. Both 60 Vbeta primers and 13 Jbeta primers went into the PCR. Sequencing was performed with immunoSEQ multiplex PCR; in TCRdb, only in-frame clones are kept and a portion is missing. The sample consists of over 150,000 clones, around 80% of them appearing once. This clone was observed a few times. The receptor's source is a male donor in good health and CMV-seronegative. V gene TRBV6-1 combines with J gene TRBJ2-3; 10 bases are a match to TRBD2. The sequenced sample consisted of PBMCs. The CDR3 here is CASTPGLALNTQYF. The CDR3 DNA follows: TGTGCCAGCACACCGGGACTAGCGTTAAATACGCAGTATTTT.